This entry features one T cell receptor beta chain sequence. The PBMCs studied were ones that came from about 9.9 ml fresh peripheral blood. This sample stems from a study of T cells in Graves' hyperthyroidism and ophthalmopathy. Overall study context: Once the initial diagnosis was made, peripheral blood was obtained before any treatment.

Amplified TCR beta CDR3 regions derived from RNA transcripts. Initially, a first-round RT-PCR of the TCR CDR3 employed the HTBI primer set. TCRdb re-called the multiplex PCR reads through MiXCR, storing one row per CDR3 protein. The sample consists of around 450,000 distinct CDR3 sequences, around 13% of them appearing once. This CDR3 spans 19 amino acids. Trimming pared 6 bases from V and 1 base from J, leaving 22 bases between. The germline V gene has CDR1 MNHNS and CDR2 SASEGT. Source material: blood. The clonotype comes from a woman in her late teens or twenties with Graves' hyperthyroidism. The chain links TRBV6-1 to TRBJ2-6, with D perhaps TRBD1 or TRBD2 (5 bases each). The CDR3 nucleotides are TGTGCCAGCAGCAAGGAACAATGGGGGTTAGGGTCTGGGGCCAACGTCCTGACTTTC. Its protein product is CASSKEQWGLGSGANVLTF.